Below, one T cell receptor (beta chain) is given with its context. Its antigen remains undetermined. A far larger clone is one base from this, pointing to a likely read error. The sample has other DNA sequences that encode this CDR3 too. This specimen belongs to a study of shared clonotypes between healthy human individuals (dated by TCRdb to 2020 to 2021). Regarding the complete study: The cohort comprised a couple of women and a few men aged 18 to 49 years. Blood TCR repertoires of 5 or 6 healthy adults were deeply sequenced to estimate repertoire size and the extent of clonotype sharing between individuals. Different laboratories and diverse techniques were used to prepare libraries and sequence TCR repertoires, to increase sequencing depth and limit assay-specific biases. Leukapheresis yielded between about 0.85 and 10 billion PBMCs per donor. General findings and caveats noted by the study authors: Because the study included a small number of donors, the genetic and exposure-history diversity represented was limited. Sampling was restricted to blood, and TCR repertoires in tissues likely differ from the TCR repertoires found in blood. Based on pairwise subsampling, the degree of clonotype sharing among donors was expected to be affected by sequencing depth.

As encoded in the germline V gene, CDR1 is SGHNT while CDR2 is YENEEA. From the cysteine up to the phenylalanine, the CDR3 has a length of 13 residues. Only the CDR3 DNA stays, 39 bases, in frame from base 1. Healthy HIV-negative adults with no recently reported acute infections or vaccinations were included as donors. Every donor was a Caucasian adult living in Nashville, Tennessee, USA. For unsorted samples, about 87 million PBMCs were counted, and genomic DNA was extracted using the QIAamp DNA Blood Mini kit. Blood was obtained by leukapheresis, after which PBMCs were separated by Ficoll-Histopaque density gradient centrifugation and cryopreserved in liquid nitrogen vapor phase. TCR CDR3 regions were amplified from genomic DNA by multiplex PCR using the deep immunoSEQ assay. Extracted genomic DNA from each cell subset was spread evenly across all wells of several immunoSEQ 96-well plates, with each plate serving as a replicate. For unsorted PBMC, about 300 ng of genomic DNA, equivalent to about 30,000 T cell genomes, went into each replicate PCR. Ten immunoSEQ deep assay plates were used to sequence the unsorted PBMC genomic DNA. The purified libraries were quantified using a Qubit 3.0 fluorometer, sized with a Bioanalyzer 2100, and then quantified again using the KAPA Library Quantification kit. Each immunoSEQ 96-well plate was sequenced on its own single-read 150-cycle Illumina NextSeq 550 flow cell. The authors' pipeline ran thus. Because only junctional sequences without quality scores were contained in the immunoSEQ output, filtering matching that applied to full-length reads could not be performed. Sequences were annotated with PyIR, a Python wrapper for IgBLAST v1.9, using IMGT germline references to assign V/J genes and CDR3. Reads were removed for weak V/J assignments (E-value above 1e-6), missing CDR3, stop codons, out-of-frame junctions, or ambiguous translated residues. A V3J clonotype was defined by an identical inferred V gene, J gene, and CDR3 amino acid sequence. The percentage overlap between two repertoires was calculated by dividing the number of shared unique clonotypes by the size of the smaller repertoire. Three approaches were used to assess repertoire richness: RTK rarefaction, the Chao1 estimator, and Recon v2.1 estimates of unobserved clonotypes. As stored in TCRdb, this immuneACCESS dataset retains in-frame rearrangements with V and J assigned. A fraction of the clones does not appear; measured against another copy, unresolved V genes explain less than half of the discrepancy, and the remainder lacks a known reason. The V and J calls and clone size are taken from that table; D and trimming were inferred from the DNA. The sample table contains about 500,000 clones; only one count was recorded for roughly 80% of them. The top ten constitute about 12% of the sample.

The sequenced sample was PBMCs. The clonotype comes from a woman aged 40 to 50 in good health. Some clones in this sample may be carry-over from other donors' samples. This chain joins TRBV11-3 to TRBJ1-1; there is no confident call for the D gene. The CDR3 reads as follows: CASSLVENTEAFF. In nucleotide form, the sequence is TGTGCCAGCAGCTTAGTTGAGAACACCGAAGCTTTCTTT.